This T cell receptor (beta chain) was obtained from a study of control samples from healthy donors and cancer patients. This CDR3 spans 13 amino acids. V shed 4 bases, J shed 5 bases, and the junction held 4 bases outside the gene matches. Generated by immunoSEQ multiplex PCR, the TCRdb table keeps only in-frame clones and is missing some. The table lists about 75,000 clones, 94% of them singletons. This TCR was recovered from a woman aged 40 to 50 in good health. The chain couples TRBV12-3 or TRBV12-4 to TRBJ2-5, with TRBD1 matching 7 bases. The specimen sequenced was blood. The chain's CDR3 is CASSSTGVETQYF. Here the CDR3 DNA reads TGTGCCAGCAGTTCTACAGGGGTTGAGACCCAGTACTTC.